The next 25 T cell receptor beta chains were all read from a single sample in a study of post-analysis software for immune sequencing data. Whole-study results and caveats: Patients carried a few TRBV segments more frequently than controls did, and TRBV5-6, TRBV5-1 and TRBV20-1 were among them.

Antigens of these TCRs are unknown. Included in the TCR beta cDNA libraries were unique molecular identifiers. Via MiXCR, TCRdb re-called the PCR reads, giving one row per CDR3 protein. The sample holds fewer than 700,000 distinct CDR3 sequences, roughly 46% seen once. The specimen sequenced was blood. The receptor source for this set is a girl between 5 and 17 years old with multiple sclerosis.

The chain uses TRBV3-1 and TRBJ1-1; possible D gene TRBD1, 5 bases. Deletions cut 4 bases from V and 7 bases from J, with 25 bases between. Germline lookup yields CDR1 LGHDT and CDR2 YNNKEL (reference sequence). This CDR3 has 17 amino acids. CDR3 protein: CASSRALGGVHRYEAFF. DNA of the CDR3: TGTGCCAGCAGCCGTGCGCTCGGGGGGGTTCATCGGTATGAAGCTTTCTTT.

The V and J genes are TRBV10-3 and TRBJ2-3; D might be TRBD2 (6 bases). Germline V gene sequence: CDR1 ENHRY, CDR2 SYGVKD. The CDR3 covers 13 residues. V was clipped by 5 bases and J by 6 bases, with 12 bases between them. This CDR3 is CAISSQGGDTQYF. CDR3 sequence (DNA): TGTGCCATCAGTTCTCAGGGAGGTGATACGCAGTATTTT.

CDR3 loop: CASSQARGTARGYGYTF. Here the CDR3 DNA reads TGTGCCAGCAGCCAAGCTCGGGGGACGGCCCGGGGCTATGGCTACACCTTC. The chain couples TRBV3-1 to TRBJ1-2; tentatively, D is TRBD1 (5 bases). V gave up 1 base and J gave up 4 bases, with 19 bases separating them. Germline V gene lookup returns CDR1 LGHDT and CDR2 YNNKEL (reference sequence). The CDR3 covers 17 residues.

This clonotype appeared a few times. The chain recombines TRBV5-1 with TRBJ1-4, with TRBD1 matching 9 bases. The V gene's germline CDR1 is SGHRS and CDR2 YFSETQ. CDR3 length: 14 amino acids. J was trimmed by 11 bases and V by 4 bases; bases with no gene match: 9. CDR3: CASSTTGGAEKLFF. The CDR3 DNA reads TGCGCCAGCAGCACCACAGGGGGCGCGGAGAAACTGTTTTTT.

This clonotype appeared many times. An end of the junction differs from the germline gene, which may be a read error. This chain links TRBV12-3 or TRBV12-4 with TRBJ1-2; 7 positions agree with TRBD1. This CDR3 has 13 amino acids. CDR3 coding DNA: TGTGCCAGCAGCTTAGGGGGCAACTATGGCTACACCTTC. As protein: CASSLGGNYGYTF.

The chain has TRBV4-2 and TRBJ2-7; TRBD2 matches at 10 bases. From germline, CDR1 is LGHNA and CDR2 YNFKEQ. J was trimmed by 2 bases and V by 0 bases; bases with no gene match: 4. The CDR3 contains 16 residues. The CDR3 region has the DNA TGTGCCAGCAGCCAAGATTACGGACTAGCGGCCTACGAGCAGTACTTC. Protein: CASSQDYGLAAYEQYF.

This clonotype was detected only once. This sequence joins TRBV2 and TRBJ1-5; D ambiguous. This CDR3 has 15 amino acids. CDR1 SNHLY and CDR2 FYNNEI come from the germline V gene. V was shortened by 4 bases and J by 6 bases, with 16 bases between the two germline ends. The CDR3 here is CASSGGETSFQPQHF. The CDR3 coding sequence is TGTGCCAGCAGTGGCGGAGAAACCAGTTTTCAGCCCCAGCATTTT.

The chain employs TRBV21-1 and TRBJ1-6; the DNA was not used to check the table's D call, TRBD1. TRBV21-1 is described as a pseudogene. The CDR3 totals 15 residues. The CDR3 DNA follows: TGTGCCAGCAGCTCGCGGCGCCTGTATAATTCACCCCTCCACTTT. Translated: CASSSRRLYNSPLHF.

This clonotype appeared a few times. CDR3 DNA: TGTGCCAGCAGCTTAGGGGGACTCCCGCGGAGCACAGATACGCAGTATTTT. This translates into CASSLGGLPRSTDTQYF. V is TRBV7-6 and J is TRBJ2-3, with a weak D call TRBD2 (6 bases). V lost 1 base and J 0 bases, leaving 14 bases between the germline ends. CDR1 is SGHVS, CDR2 FNYEAQ, per germline. The CDR3 totals 17 residues.

The genes are TRBV27 and TRBJ2-7; no clear D. The J call may not be correct, given that the DNA end is closer to TRBJ2-5. Germline CDR1 is MNHEY and CDR2 is SMNVEV (reference sequence). The CDR3 totals 12 residues. DNA of the CDR3: TGTGCCAGCAGTCCCCCTCCAGAGACCCAGTACTTC. It encodes CASSPPPETQYF.

J is TRBJ1-6 and V is TRBV10-3; no firm D call. There are 12 residues in the CDR3. V was clipped by 6 bases and J by 6 bases, with 6 bases between them. Germline V gene lookup returns CDR1 ENHRY and CDR2 SYGVKD. The CDR3: CAIRQANSPLHF. DNA for the CDR3: TGTGCCATCAGGCAGGCTAATTCACCCCTCCACTTT.

V usage is TRBV27 and J usage is TRBJ1-4; tentative D call: TRBD1 (5 bases). This CDR3 spans 15 amino acids. Trimming took 6 bases from V and 0 from J, leaving 11 bases between them. Germline lookup yields CDR1 MNHEY and CDR2 SMNVEV (reference sequence). For the CDR3, the DNA is TGTGCCAGCAGAATAGGGACGGCAACTAATGAAAAACTGTTTTTT. Encoded protein: CASRIGTATNEKLFF.

The chain employs TRBV2 and TRBJ2-7, with D maybe TRBD1 (6 bases). Germline V gives CDR1 SNHLY, CDR2 FYNNEI. The CDR3 contains 12 residues. The V end was cut by 4 bases, the J end by 6 bases, with 10 bases between. CDR3: CASSGDTTEQYF. In nucleotides, the CDR3 is TGTGCCAGCAGTGGGGACACCACCGAGCAGTACTTC.

This clonotype was seen a few times. The rearrangement links TRBV5-1 to TRBJ2-1; D is undetermined. CDR3 length: 13 amino acids. Germline V gene data show CDR1 as SGHRS and CDR2 as YFSETQ. Trimming shortened V by 1 base and J by 7 bases, and 9 bases separated the two germline ends. The CDR3 here is CASSLKLTNEQFF. The CDR3 DNA reads TGCGCCAGCAGCTTGAAACTAACAAATGAGCAGTTCTTC.

The V gene is TRBV6-5, the J gene TRBJ2-1; TRBD2 matches at 12 bases. There are 13 residues in the CDR3. CDR1 is MNHEY and CDR2 is SVGAGI in the germline V gene. V gave up 6 bases and J gave up 10 bases; unmatched junction bases: 4. CDR3 coding DNA: TGTGCCAGCAGGGCTACTAGCGGGGGGGAGCAGTTCTTC. Translated, it gives CASRATSGGEQFF.

The V and J genes are TRBV27 and TRBJ1-2, with a possible D match to TRBD1 (5 bases). The germline gives CDR1 MNHEY, CDR2 SMNVEV (reference sequence). V was trimmed by 9 bases and J by 4 bases, leaving 21 bases between them. The CDR3 consists of 15 residues. The CDR3 reads CASHETGVSSYGYTF. The CDR3 nucleotides are TGTGCCAGTCACGAGACGGGGGTCAGTAGCTATGGCTACACCTTC.

The CDR3 region is CASKSGGVGEQFF. CDR3 DNA: TGCGCCAGCAAGTCAGGGGGCGTCGGGGAGCAGTTCTTC. The chain couples TRBV5-1 to TRBJ2-1, with 8 bases fitting TRBD1. CDR1 SGHRS and CDR2 YFSETQ come from the germline V gene. The CDR3 covers 13 residues. Trimming cost V 6 bases and J 10 bases; bases outside gene matches: 9.

This clonotype was detected only a few times. The chain's CDR3 is CASSLTGQAYEQYF. The CDR3 bases are TGTGCCAGCAGTTTAACGGGACAGGCATACGAGCAGTACTTC. The V and J genes are TRBV12-3 or TRBV12-4 and TRBJ2-7, with 8 bases matching TRBD1. The CDR3 contains 14 residues. The trim removed 2 bases at V and 4 bases at J, leaving 4 bases unmatched.

CDR3 residues: CASSLPRSYGYTF. The CDR3 DNA reads TGTGCCAGCAGCCTGCCGAGGAGCTATGGCTACACCTTC. J is TRBJ1-2 and V is TRBV5-5; no definite D call. The CDR3 runs 13 residues. Trimming shortened V by 4 bases and J by 4 bases, and 11 bases separated the two germline ends. The germline gives CDR1 SGHKS, CDR2 YYEKEE (reference sequence).

This clonotype was seen a few times. J is TRBJ2-1 and V is TRBV5-1; 12 bases are a match to TRBD2. V gave up 1 base and J gave up 8 bases; unmatched junction bases: 7. The CDR3 covers 16 residues. Germline V gene lookup returns CDR1 SGHRS and CDR2 YFSETQ. As DNA, the CDR3 is TGCGCCAGCAGCTTGTGGGGACTAGCGGGTTGGGATGAGCAGTTCTTC. This sequence encodes CASSLWGLAGWDEQFF.

The chain recombines TRBV7-2 with TRBJ1-1; D unclear. Between the trimmed V and J ends, which lost 5 bases and 1 base, there was a span of 11 bases. The germline gives CDR1 SGHTA, CDR2 FQGNSA. This CDR3 is built from 14 residues. The CDR3 loop reads CASSPPDGNTEAFF. In DNA, the CDR3 is TGTGCCAGCAGCCCCCCGGATGGGAACACTGAAGCTTTCTTT.

This clonotype was counted a single time. The chain employs TRBV6-5 and TRBJ2-1, with 11 bases aligning to TRBD2. The CDR3 spans 13 residues. Losses at the gene ends were 6 bases for V and 10 bases for J; bases not matched to a gene: 5. Germline V CDR1 and CDR2: MNHEY, SVGAGI. This CDR3 is CASSHSGRVEQFF. The CDR3 region has the DNA TGTGCCAGCAGCCATAGCGGGAGGGTCGAGCAGTTCTTC.

The chain is built from TRBV7-8 and TRBJ1-2; no reliable D call. The germline V and J ends were trimmed by 1 base and 4 bases, with 10 bases remaining between them. The CDR3 is made up of 14 amino acids. Germline CDR1 SGHVS, CDR2 FQNEAQ. CDR3 loop: CASSLGKGPYGYTF. As DNA, the CDR3 is TGTGCCAGCAGCTTAGGAAAAGGACCCTATGGCTACACCTTC.

The J gene is TRBJ2-1, the V gene TRBV12-3 or TRBV12-4, with a weak D call TRBD1 (6 bases). The V end was cut by 4 bases, the J end by 8 bases, with 18 bases between. CDR3 length: 15 residues. In DNA, the CDR3 is TGTGCCAGCAGTTACGGGGCTATAGGGGGAGATGAGCAGTTCTTC. This codes for CASSYGAIGGDEQFF.

This clonotype was counted only a few times. The CDR3 spells CASIGDRGADTQYF. The CDR3 DNA reads TGTGCCAGCATCGGGGACAGGGGTGCAGATACGCAGTATTTT. The chain employs TRBV7-9 and TRBJ2-3; TRBD1 agrees at 10 bases. The trim removed 7 bases at V and 4 bases at J, leaving 5 bases unmatched. CDR3 length equals 14 residues. In germline, CDR1 is SEHNR, CDR2 FQNEAQ (reference sequence).